Following are 2 T cell receptor beta chains from one sample sequenced in a study of blood T cell repertoires in COVID-19 (dated by TCRdb to 2018 to 2020). The library was prepared using the immunoSEQ multiplex PCR assay. Held by TCRdb, this immuneACCESS table contains in-frame sequences only and omits some clones. Under half of the omission traces to an unresolved V gene where checked; the cause of the rest is unknown. The sample table contains about 230,000 clones; only one count was recorded for over 80% of them. The ten largest make up about 27% of the sample. The sample was peripheral blood. Receptors were obtained from a man aged 40-49 years with acute or convalescent COVID-19.

V is TRBV24-1 and J is TRBJ1-6, with 10 bases that match TRBD1. Germline V gene lookup returns CDR1 KGHDR and CDR2 SFDVKD. The CDR3 is 18 amino acids. J lost 2 bases, V lost 9 bases, and 12 bases had no gene match. The CDR3 sequence: CATSWDRGCVTYNSPLHF. For the CDR3, the DNA is TGTGCCACCTCCTGGGACAGGGGATGTGTGACCTATAATTCACCCCTCCACTTT.

CDR3 bases: TGTGCCAGCAGCTCCGGACTAGCGGGAGGTGGTACGCAGTATTTT. It is translated as CASSSGLAGGGTQYF. The chain recombines TRBV5-6 with TRBJ2-3; TRBD2 matches 14 bases. CDR1 and CDR2 from the germline V gene are SGHDT and YYEEEE. After removal of 3 bases from V and 8 bases from J, the junction contained 5 bases not matched to a gene. The CDR3 has 15 residues.